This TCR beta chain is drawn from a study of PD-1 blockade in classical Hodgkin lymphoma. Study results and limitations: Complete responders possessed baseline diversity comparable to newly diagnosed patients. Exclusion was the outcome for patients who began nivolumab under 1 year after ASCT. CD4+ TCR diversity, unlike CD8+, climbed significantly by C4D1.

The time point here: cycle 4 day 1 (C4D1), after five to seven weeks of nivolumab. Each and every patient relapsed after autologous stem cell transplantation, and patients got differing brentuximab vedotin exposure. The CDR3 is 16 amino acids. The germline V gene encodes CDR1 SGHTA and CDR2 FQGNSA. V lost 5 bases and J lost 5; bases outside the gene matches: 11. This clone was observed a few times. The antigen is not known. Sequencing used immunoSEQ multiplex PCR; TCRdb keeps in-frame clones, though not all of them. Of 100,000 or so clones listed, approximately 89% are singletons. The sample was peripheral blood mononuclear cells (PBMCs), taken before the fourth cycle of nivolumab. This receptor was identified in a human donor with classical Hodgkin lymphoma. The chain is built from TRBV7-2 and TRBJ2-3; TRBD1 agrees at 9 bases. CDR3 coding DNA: TGTGCCAGCAGCCCAATCGGGACAGGGAAAATAGATACGCAGTATTTT. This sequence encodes CASSPIGTGKIDTQYF. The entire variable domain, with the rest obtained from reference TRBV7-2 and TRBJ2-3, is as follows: GAGVSQSPSNKVTEKGKDVELRCDPISGHTALYWYRQSLGQGLEFLIYFQGNSAPDKSGLPSDRFSAERTGGSVSTLTIQRTQQEDSAVYLCASSPIGTGKIDTQYFGPGTRLTVL.